This T cell receptor beta chain was observed in a study of cytomegalovirus exposure and HLA in healthy donors. Background on the study: Sequencing of some 200 million T cells in an earlier analysis found around 110 million unique TCR beta sequences.

Germline CDR1 reads LNHDA; CDR2 reads SQIVND (reference sequence). The CDR3 length is 17 residues. Trimming took 5 bases from V and 0 from J, leaving 17 bases between them. PCR used 60 Vbeta primers and 13 Jbeta primers. Original data processing: Tens of millions of unique TCR beta chains, roughly 12 million shared, were counted in a later analysis. This table comes from immunoSEQ multiplex PCR, and its TCRdb copy is limited to in-frame clones, with some not included. For V, J and clone size, that table is used; D and trimming come from the DNA. The sample has under 250,000 clones; about 80% are singletons.

This chain connects TRBV19 to TRBJ2-1; the D gene is possibly TRBD2 (7 bases). The TCR was taken from a man younger than 35 in good health and CMV-seronegative. Sequences were obtained from PBMCs. The chain's CDR3 is CASSLRGLAGSYNEQFF. The CDR3 nucleotides are TGTGCCAGTAGTCTAAGGGGGTTAGCGGGCTCCTACAATGAGCAGTTCTTC.